This T cell receptor (beta chain) comes out of a study of identical twins. This CDR3 is built from 19 residues. V dropped 5 bases and J dropped 7; count of bases not matched to a gene: 23. Germline values: CDR1 SGHTA, CDR2 FQGTGA. Healthy Caucasians were all of the donors. A template switching step contributed a universal primer site, while unique molecular identifiers were present in the cDNA. MiXCR, run by TCRdb on the 5' RACE reads, gives a single entry per CDR3 protein. The sample records 410,000 or so distinct CDR3 sequences, around a sixth being singletons. This clonotype was recorded at least ten times. Its antigen is currently unknown. Study results and limitations: The abundant beta clonotypes from cord blood had fewer insertions, and memory repertoires had none of this. Findings depended on cross-sectional statistics rather than tracking the same donors.

Material: naive T cells sorted from blood. The clonotype originates from a man aged 45-65 years in good health. The V gene is TRBV7-3, the J gene TRBJ2-1, with 7 bases fitting TRBD2. CDR3 loop: CASSRFGGYEVGSINEQFF. Written as DNA, the CDR3 is TGTGCCAGCAGCCGTTTCGGGGGGTACGAAGTGGGTAGTATAAATGAGCAGTTCTTC.